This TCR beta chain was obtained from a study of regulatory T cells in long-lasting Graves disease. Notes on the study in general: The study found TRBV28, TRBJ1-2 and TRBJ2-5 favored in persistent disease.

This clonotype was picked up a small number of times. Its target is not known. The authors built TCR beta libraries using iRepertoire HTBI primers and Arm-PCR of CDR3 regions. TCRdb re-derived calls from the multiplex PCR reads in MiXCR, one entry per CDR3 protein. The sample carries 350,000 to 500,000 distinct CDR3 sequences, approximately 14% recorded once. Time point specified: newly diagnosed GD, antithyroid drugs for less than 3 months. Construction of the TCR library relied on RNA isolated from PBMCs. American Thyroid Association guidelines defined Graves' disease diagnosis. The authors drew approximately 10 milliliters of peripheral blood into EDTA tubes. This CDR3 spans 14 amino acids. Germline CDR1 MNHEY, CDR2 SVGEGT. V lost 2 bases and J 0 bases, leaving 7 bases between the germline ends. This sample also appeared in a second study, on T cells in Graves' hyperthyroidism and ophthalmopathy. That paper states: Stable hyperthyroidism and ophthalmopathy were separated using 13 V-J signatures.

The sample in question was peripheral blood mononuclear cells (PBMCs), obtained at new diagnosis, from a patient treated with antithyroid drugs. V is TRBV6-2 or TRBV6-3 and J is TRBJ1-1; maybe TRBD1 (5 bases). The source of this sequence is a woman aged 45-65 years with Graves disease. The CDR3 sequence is CASSYLTVNTEAFF. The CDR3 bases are TGTGCCAGCAGTTACCTGACAGTGAACACTGAAGCTTTCTTT.